The 24 T cell receptor beta chains presented below share a single source sample, sequenced in a study of blood T cells in healthy people across ages. Combining a sample-barcoded 5' primer with a J-beta primer mix, a second PCR ran for roughly 7 to 12 cycles. TCRdb reanalysed the 5' RACE reads using MiXCR and keeps one entry per CDR3 protein. Seen here are roughly 1.7 million distinct CDR3 sequences, about 32% observed once, and the top ten hold approximately 10%. Material: blood. The receptors stem from a woman under 40 in good health.

A few counts support this clonotype. The chain uses TRBV20-1 and TRBJ2-4; 12 bases are a match to TRBD2. From germline, CDR1 is DFQATT and CDR2 SNEGSKA (reference sequence). Trimming at V came to 3 bases and at J to 6 bases, leaving 9 bases not matched to a gene. This CDR3 contains 16 residues. The CDR3 sequence: CSASFLAGGPRNIQYF. CDR3 sequence (DNA): TGCAGTGCTAGTTTTCTAGCGGGAGGGCCAAGAAACATTCAGTACTTC.

Regarding this clonotype: The germline gene is not matched at one end of the junction; a read error may be the cause. The genes are TRBV5-1 and TRBJ2-3; TRBD1 might be the D (6 bases). CDR3 size: 14 residues. In germline, CDR1 is SGHRS, CDR2 YFSETQ. CDR3 amino acids: CANSLAGGTDTQYF. For the CDR3, the DNA is TGCGCCAACAGCTTGGCAGGGGGCACAGATACGCAGTATTTT.

CDR3 coding DNA: TGTGCCCCTAACCCCGCATATGGCTACACCTTC. Its protein product is CAPNPAYGYTF. The genes are TRBV10-3 and TRBJ1-2; D is unresolved. Trimming left V 11 bases short and J 5 bases short, with 12 bases between. The CDR3 length is 11 residues. The germline CDR1 and CDR2 sequences are ENHRY and SYGVKD.

This clonotype showed up many times. The V gene is TRBV29-1, the J gene TRBJ2-3; possibly TRBD2 for D (7 bases). The CDR3 is made up of 13 amino acids. Germline lookup yields CDR1 SQVTM and CDR2 ANQGSEA. Trimming took off 7 bases at V and 3 bases at J, with 14 bases between the two ends. CDR3: CSADEGGTDTQYF. CDR3 nucleotides: TGCAGCGCTGACGAGGGGGGGACAGATACGCAGTATTTT.

As to this clonotype: A much larger clone is a single base away; this may be a read error. This rearrangement joins TRBV29-1 to TRBJ2-1; 7 nucleotides align to TRBD1. This CDR3 has 12 amino acids. The V gene's germline CDR1 is SQVTM and CDR2 ANQGSEA. The CDR3 region has the DNA TGCAGCGTTGAGGGACAGCGGCCTGAGCGGTTCTTC. Protein sequence: CSVEGQRPERFF.

This clonotype was counted at least ten times. V usage is TRBV12-3 or TRBV12-4 and J usage is TRBJ2-1, with 7 bases identical to TRBD2. The CDR3 sequence is 15 residues long. J lost 7 bases, V lost 5 bases, and 11 bases had no gene match. The CDR3 coding sequence is TGTGCCAGCAGTCCCACCGATGGTAGCGGGAATGAGCAGTTCTTC. Translating it yields CASSPTDGSGNEQFF.

V and J are TRBV27 and TRBJ2-5; the D gene is possibly TRBD1 (5 bases). With the DNA end fitting TRBJ2-7 better, the J assignment may be wrong. The CDR3 is 14 residues long. From germline, CDR1 is MNHEY and CDR2 SMNVEV (reference sequence). The DNA for the CDR3 is TGTGCCAGCAGTTTACGGCCAGGGCTAGGCGAGCAGTACTTC. It specifies CASSLRPGLGEQYF.

This clonotype was counted between two and nine times. This chain links TRBV20-1 with TRBJ2-3, with 8 bases matching TRBD2. Germline lookup yields CDR1 DFQATT and CDR2 SNEGSKA (reference sequence). The junction had 8 bases not matched to a gene; V was cut back by 3 bases and J by 6 bases. The CDR3 runs 14 residues. The DNA of the CDR3 is TGCAGTGCTAGTAACGGGGGGGCATTGGATACGCAGTATTTT. It codes for CSASNGGALDTQYF.

This clonotype has just a few counts. The chain has TRBV7-3 and TRBJ2-3; D uncertain. Trimming removed 6 bases from V and 6 bases from J, with 19 bases in between. Germline CDR1 is SGHTA and CDR2 is FQGTGA. The CDR3 length is 15 residues. The CDR3 sequence is CASRGDLGFGDTQYF. The CDR3 nucleotides read TGTGCCAGCAGGGGCGACTTAGGGTTTGGGGATACGCAGTATTTT. Based on the CDR3 plus reference TRBV7-3 and TRBJ2-3, the full variable domain is GAGVSQTPSNKVTEKGKYVELRCDPISGHTALYWYRQSLGQGPEFLIYFQGTGAADDSGLPNDRFFAVRPEGSVSTLKIQRTERGDSAVYLCASRGDLGFGDTQYFGPGTRLTVL.

This clonotype has just a few counts. The chain employs TRBV29-1 and TRBJ2-7; the D call may be TRBD1 or TRBD2 (6 bases each). Germline CDR1 is SQVTM and CDR2 is ANQGSEA. Trimming pared 4 bases from V and 0 bases from J, leaving 16 bases between. CDR3 length equals 15 residues. The CDR3 coding sequence is TGCAGCGTTGGTCGGGGCGGGACAACCTCCTACGAGCAGTACTTC. Its translation: CSVGRGGTTSYEQYF.

The chain links TRBV6-6 to TRBJ1-4; possible D gene TRBD1, 5 bases. Germline CDR1 and CDR2: MNHNY and SVGAGI (reference sequence). V dropped 5 bases and J dropped 5 bases, with 18 bases sitting between them. This CDR3 spans 16 amino acids. CDR3 residues: CASSLRDAGSNEKLFF. CDR3 DNA sequence: TGTGCCAGCAGTCTCCGGGACGCAGGTTCAAATGAAAAACTGTTTTTT.

V and J are TRBV3-1 and TRBJ2-7, with D possibly TRBD2 on 5 matching bases. CDR3 length: 12 amino acids. V lost 3 bases to trimming and J lost 6 bases, with 9 bases between them. Per germline, CDR1 LGHDT and CDR2 YNNKEL (reference sequence). DNA of the CDR3: TGTGCCAGCAGCCACCTAGCAGGCGAGCAGTACTTC. It encodes CASSHLAGEQYF.

This chain uses TRBV6-5 with TRBJ2-3, with 11 positions matching TRBD2. This CDR3 comprises 16 residues. CDR1 and CDR2 (germline): MNHEY, SVGAGI. V shed 4 bases and J 8 bases; nucleotides not matched to a gene: 11. In DNA form, the CDR3 reads TGTGCCAGCAGTTCACTAGCGGGGGAGCCCGGGCGTACGCAGTATTTT. This translates into CASSSLAGEPGRTQYF.

This clonotype was counted only a few times. J is TRBJ2-1 and V is TRBV4-1; tentative D call: TRBD1 (5 bases). The V gene's germline CDR1 is MGHRA and CDR2 YSYEKL. The CDR3 is 15 amino acids. The ends were cut back, 0 bases at V and 10 bases at J, with 16 bases in the middle. The CDR3 is CASSQEAQQGREQFF. The CDR3 DNA reads as TGCGCCAGCAGCCAAGAGGCTCAGCAGGGCAGGGAGCAGTTCTTC.

V and J are TRBV12-3 or TRBV12-4 and TRBJ2-2; 7 bases agree with TRBD2. CDR3 length: 13 amino acids. V gave up 3 bases and J gave up 9 bases; unmatched junction bases: 4. Here the CDR3 DNA reads TGTGCCAGCAGTTTGGGAGGGAGCCGGGAGCTGTTTTTT. It specifies CASSLGGSRELFF.

The chain couples TRBV12-3 or TRBV12-4 to TRBJ2-7, with a weak D call TRBD2 (5 bases). The DNA end is a closer match to TRBJ2-5, so the J assignment may be wrong. The CDR3 covers 12 residues. The chain's CDR3 is CASRFEGATQYF. The CDR3 DNA follows: TGTGCCAGCAGATTCGAGGGAGCGACCCAGTACTTC.

This clonotype was observed a few times. CDR3 sequence: CSAKGGGLSYYGYTF. CDR3 nucleotides: TGCAGTGCTAAAGGGGGCGGTCTGTCCTACTATGGCTACACCTTC. The chain combines TRBV20-1 with TRBJ1-2; the match to TRBD1 covers 7 bases. Unmatched junction bases numbered 11, after V lost 4 bases and J lost 3 bases. The CDR3 runs to 15 residues. CDR1 is DFQATT, CDR2 SNEGSKA, per germline (reference sequence).

This clonotype was recorded at least ten times. This rearrangement joins TRBV4-1 to TRBJ2-7; D may be TRBD2 (7 bases). Germline V gives CDR1 MGHRA, CDR2 YSYEKL. Between the trimmed V and J ends, which lost 1 base and 3 bases, there was a span of 19 bases. CDR3 length: 17 residues. CDR3 sequence reads: CASSQGGLGLGNYEQYF. The CDR3, as DNA: TGCGCCAGCAGCCAAGGGGGGCTCGGACTAGGAAACTACGAGCAGTACTTC.

This chain joins TRBV20-1 and TRBJ2-5; unclear D gene. This CDR3 is 14 amino acids long. The germline CDR1 and CDR2 sequences are DFQATT and SNEGSKA (reference sequence). Trimming took 3 bases from V and 4 from J, leaving 15 bases between them. The CDR3 sequence is CSARPLTKGETQYF. CDR3 bases: TGCAGTGCTAGGCCTTTAACAAAGGGAGAGACCCAGTACTTC.

V is TRBV2 and J is TRBJ2-1; 8 bases are a match to TRBD1. This CDR3 is 14 amino acids long. V shed 6 bases, J shed 9 bases, and the junction held 10 bases outside the gene matches. Germline V gives CDR1 SNHLY, CDR2 FYNNEI. CDR3 sequence: CASSNQGARGEQFF. The CDR3 nucleotides are TGTGCCAGCAGCAATCAGGGGGCGCGGGGTGAGCAGTTCTTC.

The V and J genes are TRBV5-1 and TRBJ1-1; D remains unclear. The CDR3 length is 12 residues. Trimming cost V 2 bases and J 7 bases, with 9 bases left between them. Per the germline V gene, CDR1 is SGHRS and CDR2 is YFSETQ. As DNA, the CDR3 is TGCGCCAGCAGCTTATCGTCCCGTGAAGCTTTCTTT. Its protein product is CASSLSSREAFF. The full variable domain, with the rest looked up from reference TRBV5-1 and TRBJ1-1, is KAGVTQTPRYLIKTRGQQVTLSCSPISGHRSVSWYQQTPGQGLQFLFEYFSETQRNKGNFPGRFSGRQFSNSRSEMNVSTLELGDSALYLCASSLSSREAFFGQGTRLTVV.

The chain couples TRBV6-1 to TRBJ2-4; D is unresolved. This CDR3 region has 11 residues. Deletions cut 10 bases from V and 8 bases from J, with 12 bases between. Germline assignment: CDR1 MNHNS and CDR2 SASEGT. The CDR3 sequence: CATKRRDIQYF. CDR3 nucleotide sequence: TGTGCCACCAAAAGACGCGACATTCAGTACTTC.

This clonotype was counted between two and nine times. The chain carries TRBV27 and TRBJ2-7; tentatively, D is TRBD2 (5 bases). The CDR3 has 15 residues. V was trimmed by 0 bases and J by 3 bases, leaving 12 bases between them. In germline, CDR1 is MNHEY, CDR2 SMNVEV (reference sequence). CDR3 protein: CASSLSTDFIYEQYF. CDR3 sequence (DNA): TGTGCCAGCAGTTTATCGACGGACTTTATCTACGAGCAGTACTTC.

This rearrangement joins TRBV28 to TRBJ1-5, with 10 bases matching TRBD1. The germline V gene encodes CDR1 MDHEN and CDR2 SYDVKM. This CDR3 spans 15 amino acids. V gave up 4 bases and J gave up 7 bases; unmatched junction bases: 7. In DNA form, the CDR3 reads TGTGCCAGCAGTTCCGGGACAGGGGTCCGGCAGCCCCAGCATTTT. Amino acids: CASSSGTGVRQPQHF.